The next 17 T cell receptor beta chains were all read from a single sample in a study of early T cells in non-severe SARS-CoV-2 infection. TCRdb itself ran the 5' RACE reads through MiXCR, one entry per CDR3 protein. The table shows 30,000 to 45,000 distinct CDR3 sequences, with around 4.1% occurring only once. Input material: whole blood. These receptor sequences come from an adult who was a healthcare worker with PCR-confirmed SARS-CoV-2 infection or an uninfected control (not recorded which).

This clonotype was counted at least ten times. In DNA, the CDR3 is TGTGCCAGCACCCCCCGGAGGACTAGCGGGGGGAGGTATGAGCAGTTCTTC. Its protein product is CASTPRRTSGGRYEQFF. This chain connects TRBV12-3 or TRBV12-4 to TRBJ2-1; 14 bases match TRBD2. The CDR3 length is 17 residues. V lost 7 bases, J lost 8 bases, and 13 bases stayed unmatched.

This clonotype was detected many times. The genes are TRBV20-1 and TRBJ2-7; possible D gene TRBD2, 5 bases. The length of the CDR3 is 13 residues. Germline values: CDR1 DFQATT, CDR2 SNEGSKA (reference sequence). The V gene lost 3 bases and the J gene lost 6 bases, with 15 bases spanning the gap. This CDR3 is CSASDEGVGEQYF. CDR3 in DNA: TGCAGTGCTAGCGATGAGGGAGTGGGCGAGCAGTACTTC.

In its sample, this clonotype was seen many times. The chain has TRBV5-1 and TRBJ1-1; D gene ambiguous. This CDR3 is built from 18 residues. With 4 bases removed from V and 0 bases from J, the gap between germline ends came to 22 bases. Germline CDR1 and CDR2: SGHRS and YFSETQ. The chain's CDR3 is CASSHDTRFSQLNTEAFF. The CDR3 region has the DNA TGCGCCAGCAGCCACGATACCAGGTTTTCCCAATTGAACACTGAAGCTTTCTTT.

Ten or more counts support this clonotype. V gene TRBV5-1 combines with J gene TRBJ2-7; D not certain. The CDR3 totals 11 residues. V lost 4 bases to trimming and J lost 7 bases, with 9 bases between them. CDR1 SGHRS and CDR2 YFSETQ come from the germline V gene. CDR3 loop: CASSQHYEQYF. DNA of the CDR3: TGCGCCAGCAGCCAGCACTATGAGCAGTACTTC.

In this sample, this clonotype turned up many times. CDR3 nucleotide sequence: TGTGCCAGTAGTATGGATTCCAGGGAAGCTGGCTACACCTTC. Residues: CASSMDSREAGYTF. This chain joins TRBV19 and TRBJ1-2; D is possibly TRBD1 (5 bases). CDR1 and CDR2 (germline): LNHDA, SQIVND (reference sequence). Trimming pared 3 bases from V and 7 bases from J, leaving 15 bases between. This CDR3 contains 14 residues.

This clonotype was found many times. The chain is built from TRBV12-3 or TRBV12-4 and TRBJ2-1; a weak D match, TRBD2 (5 bases). This CDR3 spans 13 amino acids. V was cut by 2 bases and J by 9 bases, with 11 bases left in between. The chain's CDR3 is CASSLSPEGEQFF. The CDR3, as DNA: TGTGCCAGCAGTTTAAGTCCCGAGGGTGAGCAGTTCTTC.

There are many counts of this clonotype. The V and J genes are TRBV7-8 and TRBJ2-7; D call uncertain. The CDR3 consists of 19 residues. The V end was cut by 2 bases, the J end by 1 base, with 24 bases between. In germline, CDR1 is SGHVS, CDR2 FQNEAQ. This CDR3 reads CASSLSFGIQGMGSYEQYF. CDR3 nucleotides: TGTGCCAGCAGCTTATCTTTTGGCATTCAAGGGATGGGATCCTACGAGCAGTACTTC.

This clonotype was found many times. The V call is TRBV5-4, the J call TRBJ2-1, with D perhaps given as TRBD1 or TRBD2 (5 bases each). Germline V gene lookup returns CDR1 SGHNT and CDR2 YYREEE (reference sequence). The V and J ends lost 4 bases and 6 bases respectively, with 14 bases between them. This CDR3 is 14 amino acids long. CDR3 sequence (DNA): TGTGCCAGCAGCCCCGGGGCGTTGGGCAATGAGCAGTTCTTC. Translation: CASSPGALGNEQFF. The full variable domain, rest sourced from reference TRBV5-4 and TRBJ2-1, is ETGVTQSPTHLIKTRGQQVTLRCSSQSGHNTVSWYQQALGQGPQFIFQYYREEENGRGNFPPRFSGLQFPNYSSELNVNALELDDSALYLCASSPGALGNEQFFGPGTRLTVL.

This clonotype has at least ten counts. V gene TRBV7-9 combines with J gene TRBJ1-1; possibly TRBD1 for D (6 bases). This CDR3 is 18 amino acids long. V lost 1 base, J lost 0 bases, and 18 bases lay in between. Germline CDR1 and CDR2: SEHNR and FQNEAQ (reference sequence). The CDR3 DNA is TGTGCCAGCAGCTTAGTATCTAAAGTAGGGGGTTTGAACACTGAAGCTTTCTTT. This translates into CASSLVSKVGGLNTEAFF.

This clonotype was picked up many times. This chain joins TRBV20-1 and TRBJ2-1; 9 bases align to TRBD2. V shed 5 bases and J 2 bases; nucleotides not matched to a gene: 1. The germline gives CDR1 DFQATT, CDR2 SNEGSKA (reference sequence). The CDR3 length is 13 residues. The CDR3 loop reads CSAERGAYNEQFF. In nucleotides, the CDR3 is TGCAGTGCTGAGCGGGGGGCCTACAATGAGCAGTTCTTC.

Many counts were recorded for this clonotype. The rearrangement joins TRBV6-5 to TRBJ1-2; 7 nucleotides agree with TRBD1. CDR1 and CDR2 (germline): MNHEY, SVGAGI. With 8 bases clipped from V and 4 bases from J, the junction kept 7 bases outside the gene matches. The CDR3 has 13 residues. CDR3 in amino acids: CASGMGTVYGYTF. The CDR3 nucleotides read TGTGCCAGCGGAATGGGGACAGTCTATGGCTACACCTTC.

This clonotype was detected ten times or more. The chain uses TRBV20-1 and TRBJ2-7; D remains unclear. CDR1 is DFQATT and CDR2 is SNEGSKA in the germline V gene (reference sequence). The CDR3 is 14 residues long. The V end was cut by 3 bases, the J end by 0 bases, with 12 bases between. DNA of the CDR3: TGCAGTGCTAGGGAAGCGCGGATCTCCTACGAGCAGTACTTC. It yields the protein CSAREARISYEQYF.

This clonotype was counted at least ten times. The gene calls are TRBV6-5 and TRBJ2-1; weak D call: TRBD2 (5 bases). This CDR3 contains 15 residues. Germline V gene sequence: CDR1 MNHEY, CDR2 SVGAGI. Trimming left V 6 bases short and J 5 bases short, with 17 bases between. The CDR3 region has the DNA TGTGCCAGCAGCCCTAGGCTGAGCGGCAACAATGAGCAGTTCTTC. Its translation is CASSPRLSGNNEQFF.

At least ten counts were recorded for this clonotype. This CDR3 reads CASSPPGLEFF. The CDR3 DNA follows: TGTGCCAGCAGCCCCCCGGGACTGGAGTTCTTC. The chain has TRBV7-6 and TRBJ2-1; tentative D call: TRBD2 (6 bases). This CDR3 has 11 residues. CDR1 SGHVS and CDR2 FNYEAQ come from the germline V gene. Trimming took 5 bases from V and 14 from J, leaving 13 bases between them.

The chain links TRBV6-5 to TRBJ2-7; 8 bases align to TRBD2. The CDR3 loop spans 13 amino acids. Trimming took 6 bases from V and 1 from J; bases not matched to a gene: 2. Germline V gene sequence: CDR1 MNHEY, CDR2 SVGAGI. In DNA form, the CDR3 reads TGTGCCAGCAGGCGGGGGGTGTCCTACGAGCAGTACTTC. Translating gives CASRRGVSYEQYF.

This clonotype was seen ten or more times. CDR3 bases: TGTGCCAGCAGCTTATTGAGGAACACTGAAGCTTTCTTT. This sequence encodes CASSLLRNTEAFF. This chain links TRBV7-3 with TRBJ1-1; D gene uncertain. Per the germline V gene, CDR1 is SGHTA and CDR2 is FQGTGA. CDR3 length: 13 residues. Trimming removed 2 bases from V and 1 base from J, with 5 bases in between.

This clonotype was seen repeatedly, ten times or more. The chain uses TRBV12-3 or TRBV12-4 and TRBJ2-7; tentatively, D is TRBD2 (6 bases). Deletions cut 5 bases from V and 0 bases from J, with 14 bases between. This CDR3 is built from 15 residues. The CDR3 spells CASSSGPESSYEQYF. The CDR3, as DNA: TGTGCCAGCAGTAGCGGGCCCGAAAGCTCCTACGAGCAGTACTTC.